The TCR beta chain described here comes from a study of pediatric ulcerative colitis. Study conclusions and caveats: Acute severe colitis showed lower rectal diversity from clonal expansions.

This clone came up once. Its antigen is undetermined. TCRdb's table, derived via immunoSEQ multiplex PCR, lists solely in-frame clones and lacks some. The table includes about 36,000 clones, over 65% detected once. Trimming took off 4 bases at V and 1 base at J, with 11 bases between the two ends. CDR1 and CDR2 from the germline V gene are SGHTA and FQGNSA. This CDR3 comprises 14 residues. The gene calls are TRBV7-2 and TRBJ2-7; D uncertain. The clonotype was recovered from a girl aged 5-17 years with moderate ulcerative colitis. The specimen was blood. The CDR3 is CASSYGPESYEQYF. DNA for the CDR3: TGTGCCAGCAGCTATGGACCCGAATCCTACGAGCAGTACTTC.